The sequence of this TCR beta chain was determined in a study of blood T cell repertoires in COVID-19. The overall study: The United States, Italy and Spain supplied acute and convalescent COVID-19 samples. Nucleic acid was either cDNA or gDNA, and it came from T cells, B-cell-depleted T cells, or PBMCs.

The germline V gene has CDR1 SGHRS and CDR2 YFSETQ. V shed 4 bases, J shed 8 bases, and the junction held 8 bases outside the gene matches. The CDR3 covers 15 residues. Produced via immunoSEQ multiplex PCR; TCRdb's table is partial and in-frame only. The profile shows a few hundred thousand clones, over 65% of them singletons. This sequence originates from a man aged 55 to 70 who had recovered from COVID-19. The sequencing input was peripheral blood. The chain carries TRBV5-1 and TRBJ2-4, with 11 bases that match TRBD2. CDR3: CASSNSGGASDIQYF. As DNA, the CDR3 is TGCGCCAGCAGCAATAGCGGGGGGGCGTCTGACATTCAGTACTTC.